Listed below are T cell receptor beta chains from one sample, sequenced in a study of tumor and adjacent non-tumor tissue in lung cancer. Each CDR3 protein gets one entry after TCRdb re-called the multiplex PCR reads with MiXCR. The sample includes under 95,000 distinct CDR3 sequences, approximately 80% of them seen just once. Sequenced input: distant non-tumor lung tissue. Receptor source: a man in his 60s with non-small cell lung cancer. Each CDR3 is given with its conserved first and last residue. D genes are given only for firm matches. Rows may omit the clone size; those that give it use once, few, many or a size class.

v_call: TRBV11-1
j_call: TRBJ2-4
d_call: TRBD2
clone_size: -
cdr3_nt: TGTGCCAGCAGCCAGACTAGCGGGAGGGCCAAAAGCATTCAGTGCTTC
cdr3_aa: CASSQTSGRAKSIQCF

v_call: TRBV11-2
j_call: TRBJ2-5
d_call: -
clone_size: -
cdr3_nt: TGTGCCAGCAGCTCAGGGTCCAGTGCAGATACCCAGTACTTC
cdr3_aa: CASSSGSSADTQYF

v_call: TRBV6-5
j_call: TRBJ2-5
d_call: -
clone_size: -
cdr3_nt: TGTGCCAGCAATTACCAGGGGCTGTACCAAGAGACCCAGTACTTC
cdr3_aa: CASNYQGLYQETQYF

v_call: TRBV12-3/TRBV12-4
j_call: TRBJ1-1
d_call: TRBD1
clone_size: -
cdr3_nt: TGTGCCAGGAGCATAACTAGGACAGGGGGCATGAACACTGAAACTTTCTTT
cdr3_aa: CARSITRTGGMNTETFF

v_call: TRBV28
j_call: TRBJ2-7
d_call: -
clone_size: -
cdr3_nt: TGTGCCAGCAGACTAACCGGCGTCTCCTACGAGCAGCACTTC
cdr3_aa: CASRLTGVSYEQHF

v_call: TRBV28
j_call: TRBJ1-4
d_call: -
clone_size: -
cdr3_nt: TGTGCCAGCAGTTTCGGGGGTGAAAGACTGTTTTTT
cdr3_aa: CASSFGGERLFF

v_call: TRBV6-2/TRBV6-3
j_call: TRBJ2-3
d_call: -
clone_size: -
cdr3_nt: TGTGCCAGTGGAGAAGGGCGCCCGAATCCAGAAACACATACGCAGTATTTT
cdr3_aa: CASGEGRPNPETHTQYF

v_call: TRBV11-2
j_call: TRBJ1-3
d_call: -
clone_size: -
cdr3_nt: TGTGCCAGCAGCAAGCAGGGGTCGAGCTCTGGAAACACCATGTATTTT
cdr3_aa: CASSKQGSSSGNTMYF

v_call: TRBV20-1
j_call: TRBJ2-3
d_call: TRBD2
clone_size: few
cdr3_nt: TGCAGTGCCAACCGCGGGGGGCGGGCAGATGCGCAGTATTTT
cdr3_aa: CSANRGGRADAQYF

v_call: TRBV11-3
j_call: TRBJ1-3
d_call: -
clone_size: once
cdr3_nt: TGTGCCAGCTGCGTTACAGGGATCTCTGGAAACACCATATATTTT
cdr3_aa: CASCVTGISGNTIYF

v_call: TRBV4-3
j_call: TRBJ1-1
d_call: -
clone_size: once
cdr3_nt: TGCGCAAGCGGCCAAGATCATAGTCAGTCCAACGCTGAAGCTTTCTTT
cdr3_aa: CASGQDHSQSNAEAFF

v_call: TRBV21-1
j_call: TRBJ2-1
d_call: -
clone_size: -
cdr3_nt: TGTGTCAGCAGCAAAGCGGATTTCCTCTCCTACAATGAGCAGTTCTTC
cdr3_aa: CVSSKADFLSYNEQFF

v_call: TRBV11-1
j_call: TRBJ2-1
d_call: -
clone_size: -
cdr3_nt: TGTGCCAGCAGCTTGATTGGTGGACAGTCCTACAATGAGCGGTCCTTC
cdr3_aa: CASSLIGGQSYNERSF

v_call: TRBV12-3/TRBV12-4
j_call: TRBJ2-7
d_call: TRBD1
clone_size: many
cdr3_nt: TGTGCCAGCAGTCGGACAGGGATTACCTACGAGCAGTACTTC
cdr3_aa: CASSRTGITYEQYF

v_call: TRBV20-1
j_call: TRBJ2-1
d_call: -
clone_size: -
cdr3_nt: TGCTGTGCTATGAGGGGGGACTGGAGGGCCTGGAATGAGCAGTTCTTC
cdr3_aa: CCAMRGDWRAWNEQFF

v_call: TRBV11-2
j_call: TRBJ2-5
d_call: -
clone_size: -
cdr3_nt: TGTGCCAGCAGCTTAGCTCCTAGAGAGGAAGAGACCCAGTACTTC
cdr3_aa: CASSLAPREEETQYF

v_call: TRBV20-1
j_call: TRBJ2-1
d_call: -
clone_size: -
cdr3_nt: TGCAGTGTTAGAGGTAGGGATACCTTCTACAATGAGCAGTTCTTC
cdr3_aa: CSVRGRDTFYNEQFF

v_call: TRBV29-1
j_call: TRBJ2-1
d_call: TRBD2
clone_size: -
cdr3_nt: TGCAGCGCTGGGGGACTGACTAGCGACAAGCAGTTCTTC
cdr3_aa: CSAGGLTSDKQFF

v_call: TRBV5-4
j_call: TRBJ1-1
d_call: -
clone_size: -
cdr3_nt: TGTACCAGCAGCTTGGGTCGATCAGTCAGGTACACTGAAGTTTTCTTT
cdr3_aa: CTSSLGRSVRYTEVFF

v_call: TRBV20-1
j_call: TRBJ1-3
d_call: -
clone_size: -
cdr3_nt: TGCAGTGCTACCCGTGGGGACTCCCGCAGGAAGACCATATATTTT
cdr3_aa: CSATRGDSRRKTIYF

v_call: TRBV7-8
j_call: TRBJ2-2
d_call: -
clone_size: -
cdr3_nt: TGTGCCAGCAGGATGGACAGAAATACCGGGGAGCTGTTTTTT
cdr3_aa: CASRMDRNTGELFF

v_call: TRBV20-1
j_call: TRBJ2-3
d_call: -
clone_size: -
cdr3_nt: TGTAGTGCTCCCACGGTGGGGGCCATGCACCGCACAGATACGCAATATTTT
cdr3_aa: CSAPTVGAMHRTDTQYF

v_call: TRBV20-1
j_call: TRBJ2-1
d_call: TRBD2
clone_size: -
cdr3_nt: TGCAGTGCTAGAGATCGCGAGACTAGCGTGAGGGCAGTTGAGCAGTTCTTC
cdr3_aa: CSARDRETSVRAVEQFF

v_call: TRBV11-2
j_call: TRBJ1-6
d_call: -
clone_size: -
cdr3_nt: TGTCCCAGCAGCTTAGGAGGGGACAATAATTCACCCCTTCGCTTT
cdr3_aa: CPSSLGGDNNSPLRF